The following is a T cell receptor (beta chain) sequence with its context. Its specificity is unknown. This entry is derived from a study of vaccination and CD4 T cells after COVID-19. Treatment here: approximately nine-day PBMC culture with coronavirus spike peptide pools or control peptides (ViraFEST assay). Trimming pared 6 bases from V and 8 bases from J, leaving 16 bases between. The CDR3 extends over 13 amino acids. CDR1 and CDR2 (germline): MNHEY, SMNVEV (reference sequence). Cultured CD4+ T-cell DNA underwent Oncomine TCR Beta short-read sequencing. TCRdb fed the PCR reads into MiXCR, producing one record per CDR3 protein. The sample yields 7,500 to 9,500 distinct CDR3 sequences, around 62% seen once.

This sample comprised cultured CD4+ T cells from blood, obtained after SARS-CoV-2 vaccination. The TCR sequence derives from a human donor with COVID-19. This rearrangement joins TRBV27 to TRBJ1-2, with D possibly matching TRBD1 (5 bases). The CDR3 protein is CASRPRGGYGYTF. The DNA of the CDR3 is TGTGCCAGCAGACCTCGGGGGGGTTACGGCTACACCTTC.